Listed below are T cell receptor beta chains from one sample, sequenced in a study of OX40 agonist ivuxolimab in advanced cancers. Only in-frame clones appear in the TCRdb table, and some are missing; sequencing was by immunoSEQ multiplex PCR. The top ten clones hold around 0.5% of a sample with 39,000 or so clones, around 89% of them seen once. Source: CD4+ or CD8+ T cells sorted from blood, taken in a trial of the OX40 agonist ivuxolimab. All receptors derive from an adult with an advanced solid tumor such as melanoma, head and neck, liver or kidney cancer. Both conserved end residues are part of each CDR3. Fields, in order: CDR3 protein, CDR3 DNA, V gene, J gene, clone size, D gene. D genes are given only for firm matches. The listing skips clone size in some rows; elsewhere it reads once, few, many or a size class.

cdr3_aa: CASSLEPGGADTQYF; cdr3_nt: TGTGCCAGCAGCCTAGAGCCCGGGGGAGCAGATACGCAGTATTTT; v_call: TRBV11-3; j_call: TRBJ2-3; clone_size: -; d_call: -
cdr3_aa: CASSYSLGTEAFF; cdr3_nt: TGTGCCAGCAGTTACTCACTGGGAACTGAAGCTTTCTTT; v_call: TRBV6-5; j_call: TRBJ1-1; clone_size: -; d_call: -
cdr3_aa: CASSVQGGEETQYF; cdr3_nt: TGTGCCAGCAGTGTACAGGGAGGGGAAGAGACCCAGTACTTC; v_call: TRBV28; j_call: TRBJ2-5; clone_size: once; d_call: -
cdr3_aa: CASSYDRDSYNEQFF; cdr3_nt: TGTGCCAGCAGCTACGACAGGGACTCCTACAATGAGCAGTTCTTC; v_call: TRBV7-2; j_call: TRBJ2-1; clone_size: -; d_call: TRBD1
cdr3_aa: CASSFVHLDTQYF; cdr3_nt: TGTGCCAGCAGCTTTGTGCACTTGGATACGCAGTATTTT; v_call: TRBV7-2; j_call: TRBJ2-3; clone_size: -; d_call: -
cdr3_aa: CASSLDRGYWPQHF; cdr3_nt: TGCGCCAGCAGCCTGGACAGGGGGTATTGGCCCCAGCATTTT; v_call: TRBV4-1; j_call: TRBJ1-5; clone_size: once; d_call: TRBD1
cdr3_aa: CASSHNRDLNEKLFF; cdr3_nt: TGCGCCAGCAGCCATAACAGGGATCTAAATGAAAAACTGTTTTTT; v_call: TRBV4-1; j_call: TRBJ1-4; clone_size: -; d_call: -
cdr3_aa: CSVGGGKAEQYF; cdr3_nt: TGCAGCGTTGGGGGCGGCAAGGCCGAGCAGTACTTC; v_call: TRBV29-1; j_call: TRBJ2-7; clone_size: once; d_call: -
cdr3_aa: CAISEPGQPNTEAFF; cdr3_nt: TGTGCCATCAGTGAACCGGGACAGCCGAACACTGAAGCTTTCTTT; v_call: TRBV10-3; j_call: TRBJ1-1; clone_size: -; d_call: TRBD1
cdr3_aa: CASSLVGRSNQPQHF; cdr3_nt: TGTGCCAGCAGCTTAGTAGGGAGGAGCAATCAGCCCCAGCATTTT; v_call: TRBV7-8; j_call: TRBJ1-5; clone_size: -; d_call: -
cdr3_aa: CASSQRGGYGYTF; cdr3_nt: TGTGCCAGCAGCCAGAGGGGTGGCTATGGCTACACCTTC; v_call: TRBV7-2; j_call: TRBJ1-2; clone_size: -; d_call: -
cdr3_aa: CASSLEGGPGDTQYF; cdr3_nt: TGTGCCAGCAGCTTAGAGGGGGGTCCTGGAGATACGCAGTATTTT; v_call: TRBV7-2; j_call: TRBJ2-3; clone_size: -; d_call: -
cdr3_aa: CASTPGTNYEKLFF; cdr3_nt: TGTGCCAGCACCCCTGGGACAAATTATGAAAAACTGTTTTTT; v_call: TRBV28; j_call: TRBJ1-4; clone_size: -; d_call: -
cdr3_aa: CAISLTGGRDIQYF; cdr3_nt: TGTGCCATCAGTCTGACAGGGGGCCGAGACATTCAGTACTTC; v_call: TRBV10-3; j_call: TRBJ2-4; clone_size: -; d_call: TRBD1
cdr3_aa: CAISPDDTGELFF; cdr3_nt: TGTGCCATCAGTCCCGATGATACCGGGGAGCTGTTTTTT; v_call: TRBV10-3; j_call: TRBJ2-2; clone_size: -; d_call: -
cdr3_aa: CASSLGGTDTQYF; cdr3_nt: TGTGCCAGCAGCTTAGGTGGCACAGATACGCAGTATTTT; v_call: TRBV7-3; j_call: TRBJ2-3; clone_size: -; d_call: -
cdr3_aa: CASEGNTEAFF; cdr3_nt: TGTGCCAGCGAGGGGAACACTGAAGCTTTCTTT; v_call: TRBV6-6; j_call: TRBJ1-1; clone_size: -; d_call: -
cdr3_aa: CASSVIGGETQYF; cdr3_nt: TGTGCCAGCAGCGTAATTGGGGGGGAGACCCAGTACTTC; v_call: TRBV9; j_call: TRBJ2-5; clone_size: -; d_call: -
cdr3_aa: CASSPRAGYQETQYF; cdr3_nt: TGTGCCAGCAGCCCACGAGCGGGGTACCAAGAGACCCAGTACTTC; v_call: TRBV9; j_call: TRBJ2-5; clone_size: -; d_call: TRBD2
cdr3_aa: CASSPRTGGDYGYTF; cdr3_nt: TGTGCCAGCAGCCCCCGGACAGGGGGTGACTATGGCTACACCTTC; v_call: TRBV11-3; j_call: TRBJ1-2; clone_size: -; d_call: TRBD1
cdr3_aa: CASSLDRTNQPQHF; cdr3_nt: TGTGCCAGCAGCCTGGACAGGACCAATCAGCCCCAGCATTTT; v_call: TRBV5-8; j_call: TRBJ1-5; clone_size: -; d_call: TRBD1
cdr3_aa: CASQFNGLDSPLHF; cdr3_nt: TGTGCCAGCCAATTCAATGGGTTGGATTCACCCCTCCACTTT; v_call: TRBV6-6; j_call: TRBJ1-6; clone_size: -; d_call: -
cdr3_aa: CASSWASDGSYEQYF; cdr3_nt: TGTGCCAGCAGCTGGGCTTCGGACGGGTCCTACGAGCAGTACTTC; v_call: TRBV7-2; j_call: TRBJ2-7; clone_size: -; d_call: -
cdr3_aa: CASSPGQSGQPQHF; cdr3_nt: TGTGCCAGCAGCCCAGGACAGTCGGGGCAGCCCCAGCATTTT; v_call: TRBV11-2; j_call: TRBJ1-5; clone_size: -; d_call: -
cdr3_aa: CASSRSGAQDTQYF; cdr3_nt: TGTGCCAGCAGCCGTAGCGGGGCTCAAGATACGCAGTATTTT; v_call: TRBV11-3; j_call: TRBJ2-3; clone_size: -; d_call: TRBD2
cdr3_aa: CASSFEGANTEAFF; cdr3_nt: TGTGCCAGCAGCTTTGAGGGGGCGAACACTGAAGCTTTCTTT; v_call: TRBV7-2; j_call: TRBJ1-1; clone_size: -; d_call: TRBD1
cdr3_aa: CASSIQHRGRDTQYF; cdr3_nt: TGTGCCAGTAGTATTCAGCACAGGGGGAGAGATACGCAGTATTTT; v_call: TRBV19; j_call: TRBJ2-3; clone_size: -; d_call: TRBD1
cdr3_aa: CASSRRVEGGRTADTQYF; cdr3_nt: TGCGCCAGCAGCCGCCGGGTCGAAGGGGGGAGGACGGCAGATACGCAGTATTTT; v_call: TRBV4-3; j_call: TRBJ2-3; clone_size: once; d_call: -
cdr3_aa: CASWGTGREKLFF; cdr3_nt: TGTGCCAGCTGGGGCACCGGGAGGGAAAAACTGTTTTTT; v_call: TRBV2; j_call: TRBJ1-4; clone_size: -; d_call: -
cdr3_aa: CASSLDLGTDNQPQHF; cdr3_nt: TGTGCCAGCAGCTTAGATCTGGGGACAGACAATCAGCCCCAGCATTTT; v_call: TRBV7-9; j_call: TRBJ1-5; clone_size: -; d_call: TRBD1
cdr3_aa: CASSRGDRGDEQYF; cdr3_nt: TGTGCCAGCAGCCGTGGGGACAGGGGAGACGAGCAGTACTTC; v_call: TRBV11-1; j_call: TRBJ2-7; clone_size: -; d_call: TRBD1
cdr3_aa: CASSLATGELFF; cdr3_nt: TGTGCCAGCAGCTTAGCCACCGGGGAGCTGTTTTTT; v_call: TRBV7-3; j_call: TRBJ2-2; clone_size: -; d_call: -